The 15 T cell receptor beta chains below all came from one sample that was sequenced in a study of response to subunit inactivated influenza vaccine. TCRdb ran MiXCR on the RT-PCR reads and lists one entry per CDR3 protein. This table holds 500,000 or so distinct CDR3 sequences, 15% to 20% found once. Sequencing was performed on CD4+ T cells sorted from PBMCs, taken around 25 months after vaccination. These receptors originate from a man between 50 and 70 years old who received an inactivated influenza vaccine.

This clonotype was detected only a few times. The chain recombines TRBV27 with TRBJ1-5; tentative D call: TRBD1 (5 bases). The CDR3 contains 16 residues. Trimming cost V 5 bases and J 4 bases, with 18 bases left between them. Per the germline V gene, CDR1 is MNHEY and CDR2 is SMNVEV (reference sequence). In DNA form, the CDR3 reads TGTGCCAGCAGTCTGGGACTTCTGCGAGGGAATCAGCCCCAGCATTTT. Translating gives CASSLGLLRGNQPQHF.

This clonotype was found a few times. This chain connects TRBV3-1 to TRBJ2-5; D unresolved. Germline V gene sequence: CDR1 LGHDT, CDR2 YNNKEL (reference sequence). The CDR3 covers 12 residues. V was trimmed by 1 base and J by 7 bases, leaving 7 bases between them. CDR3 sequence reads: CASSQGAATQYF. CDR3 in DNA: TGTGCCAGCAGCCAAGGTGCGGCGACCCAGTACTTC.

Only a few counts were recorded for this clonotype. V gene TRBV3-1 combines with J gene TRBJ2-5; 7 positions agree with TRBD2. The CDR3 runs to 13 residues. Germline V gene sequence: CDR1 LGHDT, CDR2 YNNKEL (reference sequence). In nucleotides, the CDR3 is TGTGCTTGCCAGGGAGGGGCTCGGGAGACCCAGTACTTC. Amino acids: CACQGGARETQYF.

This clonotype was found a few times. The chain uses TRBV6-5 and TRBJ2-5; tentatively, D is TRBD2 (5 bases). This CDR3 contains 16 residues. Germline loops: CDR1 MNHEY, CDR2 SVGAGI. V was pared by 2 bases and J by 0 bases, with 13 bases between. The DNA for the CDR3 is TGTGCCAGCAGTTACAGCGGATTCACGTACCAAGAGACCCAGTACTTC. Its translation: CASSYSGFTYQETQYF.

The V call is TRBV11-2, the J call TRBJ2-7, with D perhaps matching TRBD2 (5 bases). The V end lost 1 base, the J end lost 3 bases, and 13 bases lay between the germline ends. The length of the CDR3 is 15 residues. The germline V gene encodes CDR1 SGHAT and CDR2 FQNNGV. CDR3 bases: TGTGCCAGCAGCTTAGGAGGGCAGTTTCTCTACGAGCAGTACTTC. This encodes CASSLGGQFLYEQYF.

This clonotype was seen a few times. J is TRBJ2-1 and V is TRBV4-3; D perhaps matches TRBD1 (5 bases). V lost 2 bases and J lost 10, with 9 bases in between. The CDR3 is 12 amino acids. Germline V gene sequence: CDR1 LGHNA, CDR2 YSLEER. The CDR3 sequence is CASSQPGIEQFF. CDR3 nucleotides: TGCGCCAGCAGCCAACCAGGGATCGAGCAGTTCTTC.

This clonotype was detected many times. The chain is built from TRBV4-1 and TRBJ1-2, with D perhaps TRBD1 (6 bases). V lost 4 bases and J 6 bases, leaving 15 bases between the germline ends. This CDR3 has 14 amino acids. Germline CDR1 reads MGHRA; CDR2 reads YSYEKL. CDR3 bases: TGCGCCAGCAGCCCCCCGACAGGATTAAATGGCTACACCTTC. It codes for CASSPPTGLNGYTF.

V is TRBV5-1 and J is TRBJ2-2, with 11 bases identical to TRBD2. V lost 7 bases to trimming and J lost 0 bases; unmatched junction nucleotides: 11. CDR1 is SGHRS and CDR2 is YFSETQ in the germline V gene. The length of the CDR3 is 18 residues. Here the CDR3 reads CASRPSLAGASNTGELFF. CDR3 DNA sequence: TGCGCCAGCCGACCCTCACTAGCGGGGGCTTCGAACACCGGGGAGCTGTTTTTT.

This rearrangement joins TRBV2 to TRBJ1-5, with D possibly matching TRBD1 (5 bases). This CDR3 has 15 residues. V was pared by 2 bases and J by 1 base, with 9 bases between. Per the germline V gene, CDR1 is SNHLY and CDR2 is FYNNEI. CDR3 residues: CASSEMGRSNQPQHF. CDR3 DNA: TGTGCCAGCAGTGAAATGGGGCGAAGCAATCAGCCCCAGCATTTT.

This clonotype has just a few counts. Mismatch with germline at one junction end may stem from a read error. CDR3 sequence: CASSLVGRGRIETQYF. In DNA form, the CDR3 reads TGTGCTAGCAGCTTAGTCGGCAGGGGGCGAATAGAGACCCAGTACTTC. V usage is TRBV7-7 and J usage is TRBJ2-5; 8 bases align to TRBD1. The CDR3 length is 16 residues. Per the germline V gene, CDR1 is SSHAT and CDR2 is FNYEAQ (reference sequence).

This clonotype was counted a few times. V is TRBV30 and J is TRBJ2-7; D is perhaps TRBD1 (6 bases). V lost 1 base and J 3 bases, leaving 10 bases between the germline ends. Per germline, CDR1 GTSNPN and CDR2 SVGIG (reference sequence). This CDR3 region has 13 residues. The CDR3: CAWSEGHVYEQYF. CDR3 DNA sequence: TGTGCCTGGAGTGAGGGACACGTCTACGAGCAGTACTTC.

This clonotype was recorded a few times. V and J are TRBV4-2 and TRBJ2-5; D is ambiguous. Germline-derived CDR1 and CDR2 are LGHNA and YNFKEQ. Trimming pared 4 bases from V and 5 bases from J, leaving 17 bases between. The length of the CDR3 is 15 residues. CDR3 bases: TGTGCCAGCAGCCCCTCCTGGGTGGAGAGGGAGACCCAGTACTTC. Amino acids: CASSPSWVERETQYF.

The rearrangement joins TRBV29-1 to TRBJ1-5, with a possible D match to TRBD1 (6 bases). V lost 6 bases to trimming and J lost 2 bases, with 20 bases between them. In germline, CDR1 is SQVTM, CDR2 ANQGSEA. This CDR3 has 16 amino acids. The CDR3 DNA follows: TGCAGCGTGCAAATTGGGGGGGGCGAGGGCAATCAGCCCCAGCATTTT. Translating it yields CSVQIGGGEGNQPQHF.

The rearrangement joins TRBV5-6 to TRBJ1-1; maybe TRBD1 (6 bases). The germline gives CDR1 SGHDT, CDR2 YYEEEE. The CDR3 spans 16 residues. V was pared by 0 bases and J by 6 bases, with 18 bases between. The CDR3 bases are TGTGCCAGCAGCTTGGCCAGGGGATTTGAGCGTTCTGAAGCTTTCTTT. Translating gives CASSLARGFERSEAFF.

This clonotype has at least ten counts. Written as DNA, the CDR3 is TGTGCCAGCAGCTCCCGGGACAGGAACGAGCAGTACTTC. Translating it yields CASSSRDRNEQYF. J is TRBJ2-7 and V is TRBV7-6; TRBD1 matches 8 bases. The germline V gene has CDR1 SGHVS and CDR2 FNYEAQ. V was clipped by 4 bases and J by 5 bases; unmatched bases: 4. The CDR3 is 13 residues long.